The entry below gives a single T cell receptor (beta chain) sequence along with its context. Antigen unknown. The data were obtained in a study of cytomegalovirus exposure and HLA in healthy donors. Study outcomes and limitations: Accurate prediction of most subjects' HLA-A and HLA-B alleles from TCR beta sequences was reported. Available immune exposure information was restricted to CMV serostatus only.

The CDR3 consists of 15 residues. Between the trimmed V and J ends, which lost 8 bases and 2 bases, there was a span of 16 bases. Per germline, CDR1 MNHNS and CDR2 SASEGT. Amplification used 60 Vbeta primers and 13 Jbeta primers. The assay was immunoSEQ multiplex PCR, and TCRdb's table has in-frame clones only and misses some. The sample lists roughly 48,000 clones, over 70% occurring once. Sequenced: PBMCs. The sequence was collected from a young man in good health and CMV-seronegative. The rearrangement joins TRBV6-1 to TRBJ1-5, with a weak D call TRBD1 (5 bases). The CDR3, as DNA: TGTGCCAGCTCACGGGGGTTACAGGGCAATCAGCCCCAGCATTTT. Amino acids: CASSRGLQGNQPQHF.